The clone carrying this TCR beta chain was observed a few times. Its target is not known. In germline, CDR1 is LGHDT, CDR2 YNNKEL (reference sequence). This CDR3 has 20 residues. The V and J ends lost 0 bases and 4 bases, in that order; junction bases with no gene match: 14. Employing constant-segment primers, 5'RACE generated TCR alpha and TCR beta cDNA libraries bearing sample barcodes and UMIs. One entry per CDR3 protein, called by TCRdb with MiXCR from the 5' RACE reads. Of approximately 350,000 distinct CDR3 sequences detected, over 10% appear once; the ten largest clones hold 20% to 25%. The source of the sample is a study of T-cell memory formation after mild COVID-19. Findings of the study overall: While clones contracting from day 15 to 85 were balanced between CD4 and CD8, later expanders leaned CD4+.

The TCR was taken from a young man who had mild COVID-19 (a few samples of this study predate the infection). Cell type and time point are not known. Sequencing was performed on PBMCs or a T cell subset sorted from them (not recorded which). The V and J genes are TRBV3-1 and TRBJ2-1; 11 nucleotides align to TRBD2. CDR3 DNA: TGTGCCAGCAGCCAAGACGTTGCTACTAGCGGGGGCCTCGGTTACAATGAGCAGTTCTTC. Translating it yields CASSQDVATSGGLGYNEQFF.